This is a list of T cell receptor beta chains from one sample in a study of spatial heterogeneity in lung cancer. From the 5' RACE reads, TCRdb called clonotypes with MiXCR, one entry per CDR3 protein. In the table there are about 23,000 distinct CDR3 sequences, under 7.5% of which are singletons. This specimen was lung tumor tissue, taken at surgery. The source is a male donor with early-stage non-small cell lung cancer. The CDR3 runs from the conserved cysteine through the conserved F or W. D genes are given only for firm matches. Rows may omit the clone size; those that give it use once, few, many or a size class.

D: NA
length: 13
J: TRBJ1-1
size: many
V: TRBV7-3
DNA: TGTGCCAGCAGTTTCGCCCCGAAGACTGAAGCTTTCTTT
CDR3: CASSFAPKTEAFF

D: TRBD1
length: 15
J: TRBJ2-1
size: medium-sized
V: TRBV9
DNA: TGTGCCAGCAGCAACAGGGGGAGCGGTTACAATGAGCAGTTCTTC
CDR3: CASSNRGSGYNEQFF

D: TRBD2
length: 15
J: TRBJ2-1
size: many
V: TRBV10-3
DNA: TGTGCCATCAGCCGGGGACTAGCGGGAAACAATGAGCAGTTCTTC
CDR3: CAISRGLAGNNEQFF

D: NA
length: 14
J: TRBJ2-7
size: many
V: TRBV2
DNA: TGTGCCAGCAGGGTAACAGGGTCTTCCTACGAGCAGTACTTC
CDR3: CASRVTGSSYEQYF

D: TRBD2
length: 14
J: TRBJ2-3
size: many
V: TRBV30
DNA: TGTGCCTGGACCGGGACTAGCGGGATTGATACGCAGTATTTT
CDR3: CAWTGTSGIDTQYF

D: TRBD1
length: 15
J: TRBJ1-4
size: many
V: TRBV5-1
DNA: TGCGCCAGCAGCTCGTTGACAGGGGAAGGTGAAAAACTGTTTTTT
CDR3: CASSSLTGEGEKLFF

D: NA
length: 16
J: TRBJ1-6
size: many
V: TRBV11-2
DNA: TGTGCCAGCAGCTTAGAGTTTGGAGGGACCCTTTCACCCCTCCACTTT
CDR3: CASSLEFGGTLSPLHF

D: TRBD1
length: 14
J: TRBJ2-7
size: NA
V: TRBV6-1
DNA: TGTGCCAGCAGGGAGGGGACAGGCTCCTACGAGCAGTACTTC
CDR3: CASREGTGSYEQYF

D: TRBD2
length: 15
J: TRBJ2-7
size: many
V: TRBV20-1
DNA: TGCAGTGCGCTCTCGGGGGGAGGGCCGGATGACGAGCAGTACTTC
CDR3: CSALSGGGPDDEQYF

D: NA
length: 14
J: TRBJ1-2
size: many
V: TRBV3-1
DNA: TGTGCCAGCAGCCAAGGCTCCAGAGTCTATGGCTACACCTTC
CDR3: CASSQGSRVYGYTF

D: NA
length: 13
J: TRBJ1-4
size: many
V: TRBV6-5
DNA: TGTGCCAGCCCTACTTGGAAGGGGGAAAAACTGTTTTTT
CDR3: CASPTWKGEKLFF

D: TRBD1
length: 13
J: TRBJ1-2
size: few
V: TRBV5-1
DNA: TGCGCCAGCAATACAGGGGGAGTTTATGGCTACACCTTC
CDR3: CASNTGGVYGYTF

D: NA
length: 13
J: TRBJ2-7
size: many
V: TRBV20-1
DNA: TGCAGTGCTAGAGTCCTTTCCGCCTACGAGCAGTACTTC
CDR3: CSARVLSAYEQYF

D: TRBD1
length: 15
J: TRBJ2-7
size: many
V: TRBV14
DNA: TGTGCCAGCAGCCCCGACAGGGGGCTTTTCTACGAGCAGTACTTC
CDR3: CASSPDRGLFYEQYF

D: TRBD1
length: 16
J: TRBJ2-2
size: many
V: TRBV7-9
DNA: TGTGCCATCGAAAGACAGGGAAGTCTTTATTCCGGGGAGCTGTTTTTT
CDR3: CAIERQGSLYSGELFF